This T cell receptor (beta chain) comes out of a study of T cell changes during pregnancy in multiple sclerosis. Data came from immunoSEQ multiplex PCR; TCRdb stores just in-frame clones and leaves some out. The profile shows under 50,000 clones, around nine tenths of them singletons. Germline V gene lookup returns CDR1 SGHRS and CDR2 YFSETQ. There are 12 residues in the CDR3. V was pared by 4 bases and J by 9 bases, with 11 bases between. The chain employs TRBV5-1 and TRBJ2-1; D call uncertain. This specimen was CD4+ T cells from peripheral blood mononuclear cells, taken in the first trimester of pregnancy. The TCR sequence derives from a female donor in good health, enrolled as a control in a pregnancy study. The CDR3 is CASSTNYGEQFF. As DNA, the CDR3 is TGCGCCAGCAGCACCAACTACGGTGAGCAGTTCTTC.